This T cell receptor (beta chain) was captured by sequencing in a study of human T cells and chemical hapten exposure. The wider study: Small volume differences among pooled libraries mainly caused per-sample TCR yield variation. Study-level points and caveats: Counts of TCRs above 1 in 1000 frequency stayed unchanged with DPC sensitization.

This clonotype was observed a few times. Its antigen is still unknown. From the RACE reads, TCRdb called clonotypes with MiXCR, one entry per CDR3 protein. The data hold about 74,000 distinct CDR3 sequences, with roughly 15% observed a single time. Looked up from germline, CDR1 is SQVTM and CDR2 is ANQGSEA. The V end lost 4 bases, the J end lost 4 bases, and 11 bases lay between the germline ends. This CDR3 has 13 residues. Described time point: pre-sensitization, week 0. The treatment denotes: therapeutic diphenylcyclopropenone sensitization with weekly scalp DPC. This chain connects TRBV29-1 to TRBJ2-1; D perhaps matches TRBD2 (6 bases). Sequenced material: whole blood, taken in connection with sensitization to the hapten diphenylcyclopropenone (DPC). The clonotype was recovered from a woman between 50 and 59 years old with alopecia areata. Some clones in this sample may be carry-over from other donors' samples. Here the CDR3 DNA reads TGCAGCGTTGCTAGCGCTCTTTACAATGAGCAGTTCTTC. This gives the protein CSVASALYNEQFF.